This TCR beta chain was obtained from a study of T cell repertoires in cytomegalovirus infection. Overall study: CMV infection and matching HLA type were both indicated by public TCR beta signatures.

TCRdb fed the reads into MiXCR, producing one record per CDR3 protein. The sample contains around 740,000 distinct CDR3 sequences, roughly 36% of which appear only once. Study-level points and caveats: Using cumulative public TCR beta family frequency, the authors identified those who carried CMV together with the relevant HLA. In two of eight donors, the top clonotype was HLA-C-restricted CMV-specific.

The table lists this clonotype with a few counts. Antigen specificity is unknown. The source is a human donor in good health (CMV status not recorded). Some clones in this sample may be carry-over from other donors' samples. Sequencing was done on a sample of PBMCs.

In nucleotides, the CDR3 is TGTGCCAGCAGTGGTATCACTAGCCGCACAGATACGCAGTATTTT. The encoded protein is CASSGITSRTDTQYF. The chain has TRBV6-1 and TRBJ2-3; the D gene is possibly TRBD2 (6 bases). The CDR3 has 15 residues. Germline V CDR1 and CDR2: MNHNS, SASEGT. The V end was cut by 4 bases, the J end by 1 base, with 12 bases between.